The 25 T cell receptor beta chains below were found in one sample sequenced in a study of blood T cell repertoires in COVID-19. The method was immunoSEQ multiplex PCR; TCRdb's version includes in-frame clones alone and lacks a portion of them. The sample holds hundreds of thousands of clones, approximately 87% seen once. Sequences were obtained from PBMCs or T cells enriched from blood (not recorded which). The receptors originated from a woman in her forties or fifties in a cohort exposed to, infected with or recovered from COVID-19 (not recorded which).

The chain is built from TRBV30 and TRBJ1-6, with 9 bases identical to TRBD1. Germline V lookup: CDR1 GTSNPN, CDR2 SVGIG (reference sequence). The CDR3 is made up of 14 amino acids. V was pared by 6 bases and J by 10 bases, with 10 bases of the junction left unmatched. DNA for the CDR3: TGTGCCTGTCGAAGACAGGGGGTATTGTCACCCCTCCACTTT. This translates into CACRRQGVLSPLHF.

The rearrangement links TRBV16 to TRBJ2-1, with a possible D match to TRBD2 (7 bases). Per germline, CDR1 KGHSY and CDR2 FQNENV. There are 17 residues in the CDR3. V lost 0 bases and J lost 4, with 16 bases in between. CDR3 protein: CASSQSRGGARYNEQFF. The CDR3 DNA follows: TGTGCCAGCAGCCAATCCCGAGGGGGGGCTCGGTACAATGAGCAGTTCTTC. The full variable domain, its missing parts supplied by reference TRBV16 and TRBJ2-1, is GEEVAQTPKHLVRGEGQKAKLYCAPIKGHSYVFWYQQVLKNEFKFLISFQNENVFDETGMPKERFSAKCLPNSPCSLEIQATKLEDSAVYFCASSQSRGGARYNEQFFGPGTRLTVL.

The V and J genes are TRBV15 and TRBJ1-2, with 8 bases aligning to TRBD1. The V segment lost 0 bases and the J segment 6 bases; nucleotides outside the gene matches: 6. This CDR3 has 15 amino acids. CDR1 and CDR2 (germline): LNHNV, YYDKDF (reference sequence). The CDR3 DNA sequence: TGTGCCACCAGCAGAGATCCGACAGGGGTGAATGGCTACACCTTC. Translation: CATSRDPTGVNGYTF. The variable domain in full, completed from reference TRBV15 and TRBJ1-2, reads DAMVIQNPRYQVTQFGKPVTLSCSQTLNHNVMYWYQQKSSQAPKLLFHYYDKDFNNEADTPDNFQSRRPNTSFCFLDIRSPGLGDTAMYLCATSRDPTGVNGYTFGSGTRLTVV.

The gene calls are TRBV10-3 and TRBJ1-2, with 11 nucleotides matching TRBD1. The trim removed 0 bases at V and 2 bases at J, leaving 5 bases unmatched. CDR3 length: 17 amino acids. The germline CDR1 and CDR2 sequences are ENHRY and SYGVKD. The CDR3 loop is CAISESSGTGGNYGYTF. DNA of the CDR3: TGTGCCATCAGTGAGTCATCCGGGACAGGGGGGAACTATGGCTACACCTTC.

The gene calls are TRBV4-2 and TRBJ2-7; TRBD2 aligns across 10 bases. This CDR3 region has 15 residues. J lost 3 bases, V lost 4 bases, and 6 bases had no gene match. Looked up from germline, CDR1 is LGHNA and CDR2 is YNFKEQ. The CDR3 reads CASSPLAGGNYEQYF. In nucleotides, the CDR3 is TGTGCCAGCAGCCCCTTAGCGGGGGGCAACTACGAGCAGTACTTC.

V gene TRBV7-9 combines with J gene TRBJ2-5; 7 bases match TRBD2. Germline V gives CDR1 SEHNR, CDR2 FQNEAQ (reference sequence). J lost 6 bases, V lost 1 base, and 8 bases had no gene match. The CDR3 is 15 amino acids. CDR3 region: CASSLEVRGFKTQYF. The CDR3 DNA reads TGTGCCAGCAGCTTAGAAGTGCGGGGGTTTAAGACCCAGTACTTC. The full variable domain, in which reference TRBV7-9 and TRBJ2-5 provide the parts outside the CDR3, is DTGVSQNPRHKITKRGQNVTFRCDPISEHNRLYWYRQTLGQGPEFLTYFQNEAQLEKSRLLSDRFSAERPKGSFSTLEIQRTEQGDSAMYLCASSLEVRGFKTQYFGPGTRLLVL.

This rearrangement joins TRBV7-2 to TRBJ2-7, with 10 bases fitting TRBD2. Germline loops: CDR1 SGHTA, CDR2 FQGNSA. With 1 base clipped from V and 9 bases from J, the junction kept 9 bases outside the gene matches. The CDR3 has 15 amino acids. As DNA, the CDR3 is TGTGCCAGCAGCTTAGAGCTAGCGGGGGCCGGGGCGCAGTACTTC. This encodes CASSLELAGAGAQYF.

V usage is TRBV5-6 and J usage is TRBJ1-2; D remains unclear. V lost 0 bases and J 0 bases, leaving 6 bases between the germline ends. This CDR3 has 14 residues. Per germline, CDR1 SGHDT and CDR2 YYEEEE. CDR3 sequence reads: CASSLGHSNYGYTF. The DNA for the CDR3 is TGTGCCAGCAGCTTGGGACATTCTAACTATGGCTACACCTTC.

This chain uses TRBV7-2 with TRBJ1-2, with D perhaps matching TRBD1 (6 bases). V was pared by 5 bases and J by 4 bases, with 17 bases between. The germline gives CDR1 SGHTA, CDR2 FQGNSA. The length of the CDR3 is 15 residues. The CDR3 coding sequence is TGTGCCAGCAGCCCGGAGACAGGATTAAGCTATGGCTACACCTTC. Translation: CASSPETGLSYGYTF.

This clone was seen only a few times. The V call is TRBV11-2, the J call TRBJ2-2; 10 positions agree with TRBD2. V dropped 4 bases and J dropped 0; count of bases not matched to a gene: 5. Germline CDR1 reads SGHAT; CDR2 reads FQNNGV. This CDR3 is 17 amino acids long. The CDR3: CASSSQTSGSNTGELFF. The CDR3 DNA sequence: TGTGCCAGCAGCTCGCAGACTAGCGGGTCGAACACCGGGGAGCTGTTTTTT. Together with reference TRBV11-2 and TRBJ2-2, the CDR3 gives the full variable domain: EAGVAQSPRYKIIEKRQSVAFWCNPISGHATLYWYQQILGQGPKLLIQFQNNGVVDDSQLPKDRFSAERLKGVDSTLKIQPAKLEDSAVYLCASSSQTSGSNTGELFFGEGSRLTVL.

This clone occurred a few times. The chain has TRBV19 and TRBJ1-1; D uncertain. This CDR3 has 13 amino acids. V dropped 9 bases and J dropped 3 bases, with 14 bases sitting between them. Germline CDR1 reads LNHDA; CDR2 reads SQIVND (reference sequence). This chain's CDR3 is CASRGGPYTEAFF. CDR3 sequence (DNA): TGTGCCAGCAGAGGCGGCCCTTACACTGAAGCTTTCTTT.

For the CDR3, the DNA is TGTGCCAGCAGCTTGAATAGCCGGGGAGACTATGGCTACACCTTC. Translating it yields CASSLNSRGDYGYTF. The chain couples TRBV7-9 to TRBJ1-2, with D hard to call. CDR1 SEHNR and CDR2 FQNEAQ come from the germline V gene (reference sequence). V was clipped by 3 bases and J by 3 bases, with 14 bases between them. The CDR3 sequence is 15 residues long.

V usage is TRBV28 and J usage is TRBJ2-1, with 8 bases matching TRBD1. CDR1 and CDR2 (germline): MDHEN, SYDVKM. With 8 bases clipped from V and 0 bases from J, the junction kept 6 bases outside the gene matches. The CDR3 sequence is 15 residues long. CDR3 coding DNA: TGTGCCAGCGACAGGGGATTTAGCTCCTACAATGAGCAGTTCTTC. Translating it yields CASDRGFSSYNEQFF.

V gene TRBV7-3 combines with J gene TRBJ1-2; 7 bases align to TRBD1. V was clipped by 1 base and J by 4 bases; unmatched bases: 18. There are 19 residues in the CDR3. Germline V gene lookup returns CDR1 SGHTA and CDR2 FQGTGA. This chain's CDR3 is CASSLNGPRGTHIAYGYTF. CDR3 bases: TGTGCCAGCAGCTTAAACGGTCCCAGGGGGACCCATATCGCCTATGGCTACACCTTC.

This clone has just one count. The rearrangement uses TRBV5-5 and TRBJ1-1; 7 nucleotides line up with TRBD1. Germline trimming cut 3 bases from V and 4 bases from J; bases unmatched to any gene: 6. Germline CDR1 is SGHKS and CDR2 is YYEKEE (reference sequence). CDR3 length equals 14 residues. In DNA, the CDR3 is TGTGCCAGCAGCTGGGGACAGTGGTCCACTGAAGCTTTCTTT. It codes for CASSWGQWSTEAFF. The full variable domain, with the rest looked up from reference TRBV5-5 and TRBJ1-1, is DAGVTQSPTHLIKTRGQQVTLRCSPISGHKSVSWYQQVLGQGPQFIFQYYEKEERGRGNFPDRFSARQFPNYSSELNVNALLLGDSALYLCASSWGQWSTEAFFGQGTRLTVV.

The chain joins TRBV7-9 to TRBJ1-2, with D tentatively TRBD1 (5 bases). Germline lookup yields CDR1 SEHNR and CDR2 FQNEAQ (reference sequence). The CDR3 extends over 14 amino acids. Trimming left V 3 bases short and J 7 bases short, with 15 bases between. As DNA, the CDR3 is TGTGCCAGCAGCTTGACAGAAACCGCCTCTGGCTACACCTTC. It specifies CASSLTETASGYTF. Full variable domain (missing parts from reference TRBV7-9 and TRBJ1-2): DTGVSQNPRHKITKRGQNVTFRCDPISEHNRLYWYRQTLGQGPEFLTYFQNEAQLEKSRLLSDRFSAERPKGSFSTLEIQRTEQGDSAMYLCASSLTETASGYTFGSGTRLTVV.

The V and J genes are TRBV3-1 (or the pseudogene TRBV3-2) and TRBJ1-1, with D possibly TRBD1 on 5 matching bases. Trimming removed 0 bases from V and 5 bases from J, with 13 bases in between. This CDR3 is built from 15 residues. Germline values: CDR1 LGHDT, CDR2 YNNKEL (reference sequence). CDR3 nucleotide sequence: TGTGCCAGCAGCCAAGAGGGTCGGGGGGTAACTGAAGCTTTCTTT. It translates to CASSQEGRGVTEAFF.

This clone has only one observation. The CDR3 protein is CASSLSLAGVETQYF. The CDR3, as DNA: TGCGCCAGCAGCTTGTCGCTAGCGGGGGTCGAGACCCAGTACTTC. The rearrangement uses TRBV5-1 and TRBJ2-5; TRBD2 matches at 10 bases. CDR1 is SGHRS, CDR2 YFSETQ, per germline. Trimming took 1 base from V and 5 from J; bases not matched to a gene: 5. The CDR3 covers 15 residues.

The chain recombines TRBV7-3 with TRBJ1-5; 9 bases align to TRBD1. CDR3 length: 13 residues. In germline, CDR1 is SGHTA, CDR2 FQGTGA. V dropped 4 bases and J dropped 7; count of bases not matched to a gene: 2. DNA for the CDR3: TGTGCCAGCAGCTCAACAGGGGGCCAGCCCCAGCATTTT. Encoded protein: CASSSTGGQPQHF.

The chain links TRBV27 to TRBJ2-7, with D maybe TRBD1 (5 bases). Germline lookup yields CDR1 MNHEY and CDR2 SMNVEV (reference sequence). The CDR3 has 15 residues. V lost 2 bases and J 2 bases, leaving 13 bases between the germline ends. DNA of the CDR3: TGTGCCAGCAGTTTAAGGGGCGGCCGCACCTACGAGCAGTACTTC. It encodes CASSLRGGRTYEQYF.

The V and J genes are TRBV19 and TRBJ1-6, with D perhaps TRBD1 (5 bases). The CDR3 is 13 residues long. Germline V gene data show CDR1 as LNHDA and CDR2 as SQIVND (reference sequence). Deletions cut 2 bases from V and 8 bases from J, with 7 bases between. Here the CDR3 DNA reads TGTGCCAGTAGTATAAGCAGGGATTCACCCCTCCACTTT. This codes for CASSISRDSPLHF.

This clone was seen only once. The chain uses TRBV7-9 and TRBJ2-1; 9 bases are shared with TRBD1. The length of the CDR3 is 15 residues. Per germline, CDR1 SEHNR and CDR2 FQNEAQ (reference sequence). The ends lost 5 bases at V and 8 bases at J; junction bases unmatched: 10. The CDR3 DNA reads TGTGCCAGCAGCCGTCCCGGGACAGGGAAGGATGAGCAGTTCTTC. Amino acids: CASSRPGTGKDEQFF.

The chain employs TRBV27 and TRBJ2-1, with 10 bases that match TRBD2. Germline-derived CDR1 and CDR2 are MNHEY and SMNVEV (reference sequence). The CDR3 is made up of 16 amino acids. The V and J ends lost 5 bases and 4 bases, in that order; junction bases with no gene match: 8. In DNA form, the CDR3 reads TGTGCCAGCAGTCCGACGGGACTAGCGACTTACAATGAGCAGTTCTTC. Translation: CASSPTGLATYNEQFF.

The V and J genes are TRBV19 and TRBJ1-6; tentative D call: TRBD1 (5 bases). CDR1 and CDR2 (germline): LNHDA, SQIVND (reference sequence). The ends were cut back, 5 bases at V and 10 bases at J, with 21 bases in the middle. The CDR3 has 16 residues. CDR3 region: CASSRTLSGAGSPLHF. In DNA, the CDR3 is TGTGCCAGTAGTCGGACCCTCAGCGGGGCTGGGTCACCCCTCCACTTT.

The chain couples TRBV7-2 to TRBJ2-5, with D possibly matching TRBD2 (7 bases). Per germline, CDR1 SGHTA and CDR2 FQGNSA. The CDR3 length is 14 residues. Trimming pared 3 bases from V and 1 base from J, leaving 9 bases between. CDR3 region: CASSFGGAQETQYF. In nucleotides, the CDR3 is TGTGCCAGCAGCTTTGGGGGGGCCCAAGAGACCCAGTACTTC.